The 4 T cell receptor beta chains given below trace back to one sample, sequenced in a study of T cell responses to AZD1222 COVID-19 vaccine. Some clones are missing from TCRdb's copy, which holds only in-frame ones; the method was immunoSEQ multiplex PCR. The table has 130,000 to 150,000 clones, 88% seen once; the top ten hold 5% to 5.5%. The sequences come from peripheral blood, collected 28 days after the second dose of the MenACWY control vaccine. The receptors here all came from an adult who received the MenACWY meningococcal vaccine as a control.

This clone was counted a single time. The CDR3 DNA reads as TGCGCCAGCAGCCAAGATAGAGGGGGAGGAGAAGAAAAACTGTTTTTT. As protein: CASSQDRGGGEEKLFF. V usage is TRBV4-3 and J usage is TRBJ1-4, with a weak D call TRBD1 (6 bases). V was shortened by 0 bases and J by 8 bases, with 16 bases between the two germline ends. CDR1 is LGHNA and CDR2 is YSLEER in the germline V gene. The CDR3 consists of 16 residues.

The rearrangement joins TRBV9 to TRBJ1-3, with D possibly matching TRBD1 (6 bases). Looked up from germline, CDR1 is SGDLS and CDR2 is YYNGEE. V was trimmed by 4 bases and J by 4 bases, leaving 12 bases between them. The CDR3 covers 14 residues. The chain's CDR3 is CASSSGQPGNTIYF. The CDR3 DNA reads as TGTGCCAGCAGCTCCGGACAGCCGGGAAACACCATATATTTT.

The chain couples TRBV10-3 to TRBJ2-1; D is tentatively TRBD1 or TRBD2 (5 bases each). There are 17 residues in the CDR3. Trimming took 0 bases from V and 8 from J, leaving 20 bases between them. Germline CDR1 is ENHRY and CDR2 is SYGVKD. Here the CDR3 DNA reads TGTGCCATCAGTGAGTCCTACCCGGGACGGAGAGGTGATGAGCAGTTCTTC. This translates into CAISESYPGRRGDEQFF.

This clone is labeled medium-sized. The chain employs TRBV30 and TRBJ1-1; D remains unclear. Germline loops: CDR1 GTSNPN, CDR2 SVGIG (reference sequence). V was cut by 0 bases and J by 6 bases, with 11 bases left in between. The CDR3 has 13 residues. CDR3 sequence reads: CAWSVGGVPEAFF. The CDR3 region has the DNA TGTGCCTGGAGTGTAGGCGGGGTCCCTGAAGCTTTCTTT.